The T cell receptor beta chain described here comes from a study of Graves' ophthalmopathy and Graves' hyperthyroidism. Points from the study as a whole: Thyroid clonotypes that were expanded above 0.001 frequency mostly also appeared in blood.

Investigators amplified TCR beta CDR3 regions from RNA transcripts. HTBI primers primed a first-round RT-PCR, and a second-round multiplex PCR followed. TCRdb re-called the multiplex PCR reads through MiXCR, storing one row per CDR3 protein. The top ten hold 3% to 3.5% of the sample, which has hundreds of thousands of distinct CDR3 sequences, roughly 41% seen once. Exclusion covered patients with other autoimmune diseases or uncontrolled infections (as well as pregnancy or lactation). Someone took the PBMCs out of about 9.7 ml of fresh peripheral blood. Turning to this clonotype: Antigen: not known. A much more abundant neighbour one base away suggests this may be a read error. Here the CDR3 omits its conserved ending phenylalanine or tryptophan, so a read error is the likely source.

The receptor was isolated from an adult man with Graves' ophthalmopathy. Sequenced sample: peripheral blood.

The DNA of the CDR3 is TGTGCCAGCAGTTACGACCGGGACAGTGAAGCTTTCTTG. Residues: CASSYDRDSEAFL. The chain recombines TRBV6-5 with TRBJ1-1, with TRBD1 matching over 7 bases. J gave up 7 bases and V 2 bases, and 4 bases lay outside the gene matches. Per the germline V gene, CDR1 is MNHEY and CDR2 is SVGAGI. CDR3 length equals 13 residues.